Each of the 31 T cell receptor beta chains below was sequenced from the same sample in a study of control samples from healthy donors and cancer patients. The table came from immunoSEQ multiplex PCR; TCRdb's copy has only in-frame clones and leaves some out. Of some 79,000 clones in the sample, about 88% were seen once. Sequencing was done on a sample of blood. These receptors were obtained from a woman between 50 and 59 years old in good health.

This clone was seen just once. DNA of the CDR3: TGTGCCTGGCTAGCGGACCCCTACAATGAGCAGTTCTTC. Translating gives CAWLADPYNEQFF. The chain uses TRBV30 and TRBJ2-1, with 7 bases matching TRBD2. Trimming cost V 5 bases and J 2 bases; bases outside gene matches: 3. CDR3 length equals 13 residues. The germline CDR1 and CDR2 sequences are GTSNPN and SVGIG (reference sequence).

This rearrangement joins TRBV12-5 to TRBJ1-2, with TRBD1 matching over 9 bases. The CDR3 spans 14 residues. Trimming took 8 bases from V and 8 from J; bases not matched to a gene: 12. In germline, CDR1 is LGHNT, CDR2 FRNRAP. CDR3 residues: CASRGDRALEGYTF. The CDR3 nucleotides read TGTGCTAGTAGGGGGGACAGGGCTTTAGAGGGCTACACCTTC. Using reference TRBV12-5 and TRBJ1-2 for the parts outside the CDR3, the full variable domain is DARVTQTPRHKVTEMGQEVTMRCQPILGHNTVFWYRQTMMQGLELLAYFRNRAPLDDSGMPKDRFSAEMPDATLATLKIQPSEPRDSAVYFCASRGDRALEGYTFGSGTRLTVV.

The chain couples TRBV15 to TRBJ2-5; D not certain. The V end lost 2 bases, the J end lost 3 bases, and 4 bases lay between the germline ends. The CDR3 runs 12 residues. CDR1 and CDR2 from the germline V gene are LNHNV and YYDKDF (reference sequence). Written as DNA, the CDR3 is TGTGCCACCAGCAGAAATAAAGAGACCCAGTACTTC. Translating it yields CATSRNKETQYF.

This rearrangement joins TRBV28 to TRBJ2-3; D perhaps matches TRBD1 (5 bases). The germline CDR1 and CDR2 sequences are MDHEN and SYDVKM. The V end lost 6 bases, the J end lost 6 bases, and 10 bases lay between the germline ends. The CDR3 runs 12 residues. The CDR3 sequence: CASRGRSDTQYF. The CDR3 nucleotides read TGTGCCAGCAGGGGGCGTTCGGATACGCAGTATTTT.

This sequence joins TRBV10-3 and TRBJ2-1; the match to TRBD2 covers 10 bases. The CDR3 sequence is 12 residues long. The V gene end was trimmed by 11 bases and the J gene end by 10 bases; junction bases not matched to a gene: 8. Germline values: CDR1 ENHRY, CDR2 SYGVKD. DNA for the CDR3: TGTGCCTCATTGGGGACTAGCGAGGAGCAGTTCTTC. This translates into CASLGTSEEQFF.

The rearrangement links TRBV28 to TRBJ2-3, with D perhaps matching TRBD1 (5 bases). CDR1 and CDR2 (germline): MDHEN, SYDVKM. The V end was cut by 3 bases, the J end by 4 bases, with 11 bases between. This CDR3 region has 14 residues. As DNA, the CDR3 is TGTGCCAGCAGTTTCGGGCAGGGTGCAGATACGCAGTATTTT. This sequence encodes CASSFGQGADTQYF.

J is TRBJ2-7 and V is TRBV28; a weak D match, TRBD2 (7 bases). There are 15 residues in the CDR3. Germline CDR1 MDHEN, CDR2 SYDVKM. Trimming stripped 8 bases from V and 0 bases from J, with 17 bases between. The CDR3 bases are TGTGCCAGCCGCCCGAGGGGAGGGGGCTCCTACGAGCAGTACTTC. It is translated as CASRPRGGGSYEQYF.

The chain couples TRBV28 to TRBJ1-6; D uncertain. The ends were cut back, 4 bases at V and 8 bases at J, with 12 bases in the middle. The CDR3 is 14 residues long. Per the germline V gene, CDR1 is MDHEN and CDR2 is SYDVKM. CDR3 protein: CASSSVRRDSPLHF. DNA for the CDR3: TGTGCCAGCAGTTCGGTCCGGCGGGATTCACCCCTCCACTTT.

J is TRBJ2-3 and V is TRBV19, with 9 bases lining up with TRBD1. Germline V lookup: CDR1 LNHDA, CDR2 SQIVND (reference sequence). Trimming at V came to 5 bases and at J to 4 bases, leaving 4 bases not matched to a gene. The CDR3 has 14 amino acids. The CDR3 loop is CASSDRGAPDTQYF. The DNA of the CDR3 is TGTGCCAGTAGTGACAGGGGGGCCCCAGATACGCAGTATTTT.

This clone has just a few counts. This sequence joins TRBV19 and TRBJ2-7, with 9 bases identical to TRBD2. V lost 5 bases and J lost 6; bases outside the gene matches: 8. The CDR3 runs to 14 residues. The germline V gene has CDR1 LNHDA and CDR2 SQIVND (reference sequence). The CDR3: CASSELAGRGEQYF. The CDR3 DNA reads as TGTGCCAGTAGTGAGCTAGCGGGGAGAGGCGAGCAGTACTTC.

This chain uses TRBV7-9 with TRBJ2-5; D remains ambiguous. This CDR3 comprises 11 residues. The V gene's germline CDR1 is SEHNR and CDR2 FQNEAQ (reference sequence). V lost 5 bases to trimming and J lost 9 bases, with 10 bases between them. DNA of the CDR3: TGTGCCAGCAGCACTAACAAGGCCCAGTACTTC. It yields the protein CASSTNKAQYF.

The J gene is TRBJ1-1, the V gene TRBV6-6; D possibly corresponds to TRBD1 (5 bases). V was clipped by 8 bases and J by 5 bases, with 12 bases between them. CDR3 size: 12 residues. Germline CDR1 reads MNHNY; CDR2 reads SVGAGI (reference sequence). The CDR3 DNA reads as TGTGCCAGCCGATACCGACAGACTGAAGCTTTCTTT. Residues: CASRYRQTEAFF.

This sequence joins TRBV21-1 and TRBJ1-1. TRBV21-1 counts as a pseudogene. This CDR3 is built from 17 residues. CDR3 nucleotide sequence: TGTGCCAGCAGCAAAAGGTCCTCGGAGGTGATGAACACTGAAGCTTTCTTT. It is translated as CASSKRSSEVMNTEAFF.

J is TRBJ2-7 and V is TRBV19; no reliable D call. CDR3 length: 14 residues. Germline CDR1 LNHDA, CDR2 SQIVND (reference sequence). Between the trimmed V and J ends, which lost 7 bases and 1 base, there was a span of 14 bases. The CDR3 protein is CASKGGRESYEQYF. The CDR3 region has the DNA TGTGCCAGTAAGGGTGGACGAGAGTCCTACGAGCAGTACTTC.

The chain has TRBV5-1 and TRBJ2-5, with 10 bases lining up with TRBD2. J lost 4 bases, V lost 5 bases, and 8 bases had no gene match. There are 15 residues in the CDR3. Per the germline V gene, CDR1 is SGHRS and CDR2 is YFSETQ. The CDR3: CASSGISGRPETQYF. DNA for the CDR3: TGCGCCAGCAGTGGGATTAGCGGGAGGCCAGAGACCCAGTACTTC.

The chain has TRBV11-2 and TRBJ1-3; no clear D gene. CDR1 and CDR2 from the germline V gene are SGHAT and FQNNGV. Between the trimmed V and J ends, which lost 1 base and 0 bases, there was a span of 7 bases. The CDR3 is 15 residues long. This CDR3 is CASSLGAASGNTIYF. The DNA for the CDR3 is TGTGCCAGCAGCTTAGGGGCAGCCTCTGGAAACACCATATATTTT.

This chain joins TRBV19 and TRBJ1-1, with no clear D. The germline V gene has CDR1 LNHDA and CDR2 SQIVND (reference sequence). CDR3 length equals 13 residues. Trimming pared 2 bases from V and 5 bases from J, leaving 9 bases between. The CDR3 sequence: CASSISGATEAFF. The CDR3 DNA follows: TGTGCCAGTAGTATATCGGGAGCGACTGAAGCTTTCTTT. Combining the CDR3 with reference TRBV19 and TRBJ1-1 gives the whole variable domain DGGITQSPKYLFRKEGQNVTLSCEQNLNHDAMYWYRQDPGQGLRLIYYSQIVNDFQKGDIAEGYSVSREKKESFPLTVTSAQKNPTAFYLCASSISGATEAFFGQGTRLTVV.

The rearrangement links TRBV7-3 to TRBJ2-2; unclear D gene. Trimming removed 8 bases from V and 1 base from J, with 8 bases in between. Germline V CDR1 and CDR2: SGHTA, FQGTGA. The CDR3 has 13 residues. The CDR3 DNA sequence: TGTGCCAGCGGAAGAGGGAACACCGGGGAGCTGTTTTTT. This codes for CASGRGNTGELFF.

The genes are TRBV28 and TRBJ2-3; D unclear. In germline, CDR1 is MDHEN, CDR2 SYDVKM. CDR3 length: 18 residues. The germline V and J ends were trimmed by 5 bases and 4 bases, with 25 bases remaining between them. DNA of the CDR3: TGTGCCAGCAGTCCAAAACATCAGCGACTCTGGGCGGCAGATACGCAGTATTTT. Its protein is CASSPKHQRLWAADTQYF.

The chain carries TRBV7-3 and TRBJ2-3; 11 positions agree with TRBD2. The CDR3 sequence is 17 residues long. V dropped 1 base and J dropped 5; count of bases not matched to a gene: 8. Per germline, CDR1 SGHTA and CDR2 FQGTGA. This chain's CDR3 is CASSLNLAGGPGDTQYF. CDR3 sequence (DNA): TGTGCCAGCAGCTTAAATTTAGCGGGAGGGCCAGGAGATACGCAGTATTTT.

The chain carries TRBV7-8 and TRBJ2-7, with D unclear. Germline values: CDR1 SGHVS, CDR2 FQNEAQ. The CDR3 length is 12 residues. V was shortened by 5 bases and J by 6 bases, with 11 bases between the two germline ends. CDR3 in amino acids: CASSLLIGEQYF. Written as DNA, the CDR3 is TGTGCCAGCAGCCTTCTGATCGGCGAGCAGTACTTC.

The gene calls are TRBV4-2 and TRBJ1-1, with 8 bases identical to TRBD1. The trim removed 2 bases at V and 1 base at J, leaving 0 bases unmatched. Germline V CDR1 and CDR2: LGHNA, YNFKEQ. The CDR3 is 14 residues long. CDR3: CASSQQGANTEAFF. Written as DNA, the CDR3 is TGTGCCAGCAGCCAACAGGGGGCGAACACTGAAGCTTTCTTT.

The chain carries TRBV20-1 and TRBJ2-1; D is undetermined. V lost 3 bases and J lost 7, with 16 bases in between. Germline V gives CDR1 DFQATT, CDR2 SNEGSKA (reference sequence). The CDR3 is 14 residues long. The CDR3: CSASNWEQKNEQFF. The CDR3 nucleotides read TGCAGTGCTAGTAACTGGGAACAAAAAAATGAGCAGTTCTTC.

The chain recombines TRBV18 with TRBJ2-3; D is possibly TRBD1 (6 bases). The CDR3 totals 19 residues. V was pared by 0 bases and J by 1 base, with 20 bases between. CDR1 and CDR2 from the germline V gene are KGHSH and LQKENI. The CDR3 region has the DNA TGTGCCAGCTCACCACCATCACAGGGATTCTGGGGTGGCACAGATACGCAGTATTTT. Translating gives CASSPPSQGFWGGTDTQYF.

The CDR3 sequence is CASSAGVGGKQYF. Here the CDR3 DNA reads TGTGCCAGCAGCGCCGGGGTTGGCGGGAAGCAGTACTTC. The genes are TRBV9 and TRBJ2-7, with TRBD2 as a possible D gene (6 bases). CDR3 length: 13 amino acids. Deletions cut 3 bases from V and 8 bases from J, with 15 bases between. The germline CDR1 and CDR2 sequences are SGDLS and YYNGEE.

Only a few counts were recorded for this clone. The chain uses TRBV2 and TRBJ2-1, with D unresolved. There are 13 residues in the CDR3. Per germline, CDR1 SNHLY and CDR2 FYNNEI. V lost 3 bases, J lost 12 bases, and 15 bases lay in between. CDR3 sequence: CASSEATTTGQFF. CDR3 bases: TGTGCCAGCAGTGAGGCGACCACGACTGGGCAGTTCTTC.

The rearrangement uses TRBV19 and TRBJ2-1; 9 nucleotides agree with TRBD1. CDR1 is LNHDA, CDR2 SQIVND, per germline (reference sequence). The CDR3 has 13 amino acids. V was pared by 5 bases and J by 9 bases, with 5 bases of the junction left unmatched. The DNA for the CDR3 is TGTGCCAGTAGTTCCAAGACAGGGGGTGAGCAGTTCTTC. Its protein product is CASSSKTGGEQFF.

The chain couples TRBV18 to TRBJ1-3; D remains ambiguous. CDR3 length: 16 residues. Trimming cost V 2 bases and J 0 bases, with 11 bases left between them. Germline-derived CDR1 and CDR2 are KGHSH and LQKENI. CDR3 sequence reads: CASSPGLIYSGNTIYF. The CDR3 coding sequence is TGTGCCAGCTCACCAGGTCTCATCTACTCTGGAAACACCATATATTTT.

The chain carries TRBV11-2 and TRBJ2-5, with D possibly matching TRBD1 (6 bases). This CDR3 is built from 16 residues. V dropped 1 base and J dropped 0 bases, with 12 bases sitting between them. Germline CDR1 and CDR2: SGHAT and FQNNGV. CDR3 sequence: CASSLGRQGYQETQYF. CDR3 in DNA: TGTGCCAGCAGCTTAGGTCGTCAGGGGTACCAAGAGACCCAGTACTTC. Filled out from reference TRBV11-2 and TRBJ2-5, the complete variable domain reads EAGVAQSPRYKIIEKRQSVAFWCNPISGHATLYWYQQILGQGPKLLIQFQNNGVVDDSQLPKDRFSAERLKGVDSTLKIQPAKLEDSAVYLCASSLGRQGYQETQYFGPGTRLLVL.

The J gene is TRBJ2-1, the V gene TRBV15, with 8 positions matching TRBD1. Germline V CDR1 and CDR2: LNHNV, YYDKDF (reference sequence). Losses at the gene ends were 0 bases for V and 4 bases for J; bases not matched to a gene: 14. This CDR3 is built from 19 residues. The DNA for the CDR3 is TGTGCCACCAGCAGAGATTGGGGTAGCGGACGACAGGGGTACAATGAGCAGTTCTTC. Translation gives CATSRDWGSGRQGYNEQFF.

The CDR3 is CASSLGPSETDTQYF. CDR3 in DNA: TGTGCCAGCAGCTTAGGTCCTAGCGAAACAGATACGCAGTATTTT. The chain recombines TRBV11-2 with TRBJ2-3, with D maybe TRBD2 (6 bases). Germline V gene data show CDR1 as SGHAT and CDR2 as FQNNGV. This CDR3 is built from 15 residues. Deletions cut 1 base from V and 3 bases from J, with 11 bases between.